The 27 T cell receptor beta chains given below trace back to one sample, sequenced in a study of T cell clonality in common variable immunodeficiency. The protocol was immunoSEQ multiplex PCR, while the TCRdb copy is restricted to in-frame clones and leaves out a portion. Singletons are absent from the sample, which has 42,000 or so clones. Input material: peripheral blood mononuclear cells. Every receptor here comes from a person aged 18 to 69 in good health.

This clone was recorded many times. The part of the CDR3 DNA that was read is TGCGCCAGCAGCACGGCCGGGACAGGGGCCAAAAACATT. This sequence encodes CASSTAGTGAKNI. The whole CDR3 region reads CASSTAGTGAKNIQYF. The chain links TRBV5-1 to TRBJ2-4; 9 bases map to TRBD1. The read gets to within 3 residues of the CDR3 end, and the germline J gene fills in the rest. Germline CDR1 SGHRS, CDR2 YFSETQ. The CDR3 length is 16 residues. Trimming cost V 4 bases and J 1 base; bases outside gene matches: 6. The full variable domain, with the rest looked up from reference TRBV5-1 and TRBJ2-4, is KAGVTQTPRYLIKTRGQQVTLSCSPISGHRSVSWYQQTPGQGLQFLFEYFSETQRNKGNFPGRFSGRQFSNSRSEMNVSTLELGDSALYLCASSTAGTGAKNIQYFGAGTRLSVL.

This clone is medium-sized in the sample. The read is 3 residues too short to cover the CDR3 end, so that end is filled in from the germline J gene. This sequence joins TRBV30 and TRBJ2-1; 9 nucleotides line up with TRBD1. Per the germline V gene, CDR1 is GTSNPN and CDR2 is SVGIG (reference sequence). The CDR3 is 14 amino acids. V lost 2 bases to trimming and J lost 4 bases; unmatched junction nucleotides: 3. CDR3 bases read: TGTGCCTGGAGTAGACAGGGGGGGTACAATGAG. This codes for CAWSRQGGYNE. The whole CDR3 reads CAWSRQGGYNEQFF. Combining the CDR3 with reference TRBV30 and TRBJ2-1 gives the whole variable domain SQTIHQWPATLVQPVGSPLSLECTVEGTSNPNLYWYRQAAGRGLQLLFYSVGIGQISSEVPQNLSASRPQDRQFILSSKKLLLSDSGFYLCAWSRQGGYNEQFFGPGTRLTVL.

In this sample, this clone turned up many times. The CDR3 goes on 3 residues after the read ends, and that part is filled in from the germline J gene. This rearrangement joins TRBV30 to TRBJ1-5; no clear D gene. Germline assignment: CDR1 GTSNPN and CDR2 SVGIG (reference sequence). The CDR3 is made up of 14 amino acids. Trimming left V 0 bases short and J 6 bases short, with 12 bases between. CDR3 DNA, as far as it was read: TGTGCCTGGAGTGTAGGCATTGCCATTCAGCCC. Translated, it gives CAWSVGIAIQP. The CDR3, in full, reads CAWSVGIAIQPQHF.

This clone came up many times. Read coverage stops 3 residues before the CDR3 terminus; the germline J gene supplies the remainder. The chain employs TRBV30 and TRBJ1-1, with D perhaps matching TRBD1 (5 bases). CDR1 GTSNPN and CDR2 SVGIG come from the germline V gene (reference sequence). The CDR3 sequence is 11 residues long. The CDR3 is CAWSVPGEAFF. The CDR3 bases that were read are TGTGCCTGGAGTGTACCAGGGGAA. The variable domain in full, with the rest retrieved from reference TRBV30 and TRBJ1-1, is SQTIHQWPATLVQPVGSPLSLECTVEGTSNPNLYWYRQAAGRGLQLLFYSVGIGQISSEVPQNLSASRPQDRQFILSSKKLLLSDSGFYLCAWSVPGEAFFGQGTRLTVV.

This clone was detected only a few times. The DNA ends 3 residues before the CDR3 does, and the rest of the CDR3 is filled in from the germline J gene. J is TRBJ1-2 and V is TRBV6-4, with D unclear. The CDR3 is made up of 13 amino acids. CDR1 is MRHNA and CDR2 is SNTAGT in the germline V gene. The CDR3 protein is CASSSGSTDTYTF. The CDR3 bases that were read are TGTGCCAGCAGTAGCGGGAGCACAGATACC.

This clone has a count of ten or more. The read comes to an end 3 residues before the CDR3 does, leaving the germline J gene to fill in the end. The chain uses TRBV20-1 and TRBJ2-3; TRBD2 is a possible D gene (5 bases). Germline V gene sequence: CDR1 DFQATT, CDR2 SNEGSKA (reference sequence). V was cut by 0 bases and J by 3 bases, with 10 bases left in between. This CDR3 region has 14 residues. The sequenced CDR3 bases are TGCAGTGCTAGAGACAGCGGAGATACAGATACG. Translation: CSARDSGDTDT. The whole CDR3 sequence is CSARDSGDTDTQYF.

This clone was found many times. Sequencing ends 3 residues short of the CDR3 end; the germline J gene provides the rest. The gene calls are TRBV5-1 and TRBJ2-7, with 9 positions matching TRBD1. Germline V gene data show CDR1 as SGHRS and CDR2 as YFSETQ. Trimming at V came to 0 bases and at J to 3 bases, leaving 4 bases not matched to a gene. The CDR3 runs 15 residues. CDR3 bases read: TGCGCCAGCAGCTTGGAGGGACAGGGAATCTACGAG. Translating it yields CASSLEGQGIYE. The full CDR3 reads CASSLEGQGIYEQYF.

This clone was recorded many times. The CDR3 extends 3 residues past the end of the read, so its final part is completed from the germline J gene. The genes are TRBV20-1 and TRBJ2-1; TRBD2 aligns across 8 bases. J was trimmed by 4 bases and V by 6 bases; bases with no gene match: 5. CDR1 is DFQATT and CDR2 is SNEGSKA in the germline V gene (reference sequence). The CDR3 is 13 amino acids. The CDR3 protein is CSAPGLGYNEQFF. The part of the CDR3 DNA that was read is TGCAGTGCCCCGGGACTAGGGTACAATGAG.

This clone was counted ten times or more. Coverage ceases 3 residues before the CDR3 finishes, and the germline J gene fills in the end. This chain joins TRBV7-2 and TRBJ1-1; tentative D call: TRBD1 (6 bases). The CDR3 is 14 amino acids. Germline lookup yields CDR1 SGHTA and CDR2 FQGNSA. Trimming left V 6 bases short and J 4 bases short, with 15 bases between. The sequenced CDR3 bases are TGTGCCAGCAGGTACGGACCGGACAGCACTGAA. Translating it yields CASRYGPDSTE. From start to end, the CDR3 is CASRYGPDSTEAFF.

This clone has ten or more counts. The read is 3 residues too short to cover the CDR3 end, so that end is filled in from the germline J gene. V gene TRBV6-1 combines with J gene TRBJ1-2; 7 bases map to TRBD1. This CDR3 is built from 16 residues. CDR1 is MNHNS, CDR2 SASEGT, per germline. The junction had 11 bases not matched to a gene; V was cut back by 0 bases and J by 7 bases. CDR3 in amino acids: CASSEAFGTAASGYTF. The part of the CDR3 DNA that was read is TGTGCCAGCAGTGAAGCGTTTGGGACAGCGGCTAGTGGC.

For this clone: The read gets to within 3 residues of the CDR3 end, and the germline J gene fills in the rest. The chain uses TRBV19 and TRBJ1-2; possible D gene TRBD1, 6 bases. The CDR3 is 15 amino acids. Germline V gene lookup returns CDR1 LNHDA and CDR2 SQIVND (reference sequence). This CDR3 reads CASNPGAISTDTYTF. CDR3 DNA (partial): TGTGCCAGTAACCCAGGGGCCATTAGCACAGATACC.

This clone was counted many times. The read terminates 3 residues before the CDR3 end, so the remaining end is supplied by the germline J gene. J is TRBJ1-6 and V is TRBV5-1; 7 bases map to TRBD1. The V gene end was trimmed by 4 bases and the J gene end by 10 bases; junction bases not matched to a gene: 11. CDR3 length: 15 amino acids. Per the germline V gene, CDR1 is SGHRS and CDR2 is YFSETQ. CDR3 in amino acids: CASSREGAVNSPLHF. CDR3 DNA (partial): TGCGCCAGCAGCCGAGAGGGGGCAGTTAACTCACCC.

This clone was seen many times. With the read ending 3 residues before the CDR3 end, the germline J gene is used to fill in that end. This chain links TRBV13 with TRBJ1-2; 7 bases align to TRBD1. The J segment lost 3 bases and the V segment lost 4 bases, leaving 8 bases of the junction unmatched. The CDR3 is made up of 15 amino acids. CDR1 is PRHDT and CDR2 is FYEKMQ in the germline V gene (reference sequence). The covered CDR3 bases are TGTGCCAGCAGCTCCGACAGGGCCCTCGACTATGGC. This sequence encodes CASSSDRALDYG. The whole CDR3 is CASSSDRALDYGYTF.

This clone was found many times. The CDR3 extends 3 residues past the end of the read, so its final part is completed from the germline J gene. This chain links TRBV7-2 with TRBJ1-5, with TRBD1 matching over 7 bases. V shed 2 bases, J shed 8 bases, and the junction held 6 bases outside the gene matches. The germline V gene has CDR1 SGHTA and CDR2 FQGNSA. The CDR3 loop spans 14 amino acids. Partial CDR3 DNA: TGTGCCAGCAGCTTACGAGGGGGCAAGGAGCCC. Translating it yields CASSLRGGKEP. The full-length CDR3 reads as CASSLRGGKEPQHF.

This clone showed up many times. The CDR3 sequence is CASSGTAGYTF. The sequenced part of the CDR3 DNA is TGTGCCAGCAGTGGAACTGCTGGC. This chain uses TRBV2 with TRBJ1-2; no clear D gene. The read ends 3 residues before the CDR3 terminus; that terminus is restored from the germline J gene. The length of the CDR3 is 11 residues. V was clipped by 4 bases and J by 7 bases, with 7 bases between them. Germline CDR1 SNHLY, CDR2 FYNNEI.

The CDR3 region is CASSPSGLAGLSDTQYF. The CDR3 DNA, read in part, is TGTGCCAGCAGCCCCTCCGGACTAGCGGGATTGTCAGATACG. The V and J genes are TRBV7-6 and TRBJ2-3; 12 bases agree with TRBD2. The sequenced fragment ends 3 residues before the CDR3 boundary, so the rest is inferred from the germline J gene. This CDR3 contains 17 residues. CDR1 is SGHVS, CDR2 FNYEAQ, per germline. The trim removed 5 bases at V and 4 bases at J, leaving 10 bases unmatched.

This clone was counted at least ten times. The read is 3 residues too short to cover the CDR3 end, so that end is filled in from the germline J gene. The rearrangement joins TRBV20-1 to TRBJ2-3, with D tentatively TRBD2 (6 bases). The V end was cut by 6 bases, the J end by 8 bases, with 15 bases between. The V gene's germline CDR1 is DFQATT and CDR2 SNEGSKA (reference sequence). The CDR3 length is 12 residues. The CDR3 DNA, read in part, is TGCAGTGCCCGTAGCGGCCCGGGTACG. This encodes CSARSGPGT. The complete CDR3 reads CSARSGPGTQYF.

Many counts were recorded for this clone. The sequenced part of the CDR3 DNA is TGTGCCAGCAGCCTTACAGGAGTCGAACAGCCC. Translating it yields CASSLTGVEQP. The whole CDR3 protein is CASSLTGVEQPQHF. The chain couples TRBV7-9 to TRBJ1-5; D perhaps matches TRBD1 (5 bases). The read finishes 3 residues shy of the CDR3 end, and the germline J gene is used to complete it. This CDR3 contains 14 residues. The germline V gene has CDR1 SEHNR and CDR2 FQNEAQ (reference sequence). With 5 bases removed from V and 7 bases from J, the gap between germline ends came to 15 bases.

This clone was counted at least ten times. The observed sequence ends 3 residues before the CDR3 terminus, with the missing tail filled in from the germline J gene. This sequence joins TRBV19 and TRBJ2-2; the D gene is possibly TRBD2 (6 bases). Germline V lookup: CDR1 LNHDA, CDR2 SQIVND (reference sequence). There are 12 residues in the CDR3. Trimming took 8 bases from V and 5 from J, leaving 9 bases between them. CDR3 residues: CASRGNTGELFF. The sequenced part of the CDR3 DNA is TGTGCCAGTCGGGGGAATACCGGGGAG.

This clone was counted many times. The read halts 3 residues ahead of the CDR3 end, with the missing end drawn from the germline J gene. The V and J genes are TRBV30 and TRBJ1-5; 7 bases are shared with TRBD1. Per the germline V gene, CDR1 is GTSNPN and CDR2 is SVGIG (reference sequence). The CDR3 loop spans 13 amino acids. With 5 bases clipped from V and 3 bases from J, the junction kept 4 bases outside the gene matches. The covered CDR3 bases are TGTGCCTGGGCCGGACAGGACAATCAGCCC. This encodes CAWAGQDNQP. The full CDR3 reads CAWAGQDNQPQHF.

This clone was detected ten times or more. The read is 3 residues too short to cover the CDR3 end, so that end is filled in from the germline J gene. The chain has TRBV30 and TRBJ1-6; possibly TRBD1 for D (5 bases). V shed 3 bases and J shed 7 bases, with 13 bases lying between them. Germline V gene sequence: CDR1 GTSNPN, CDR2 SVGIG (reference sequence). The CDR3 contains 14 residues. The chain's CDR3 is CAWRTGQENSPLHF. CDR3 DNA, as far as it was read: TGTGCCTGGAGAACTGGACAAGAAAATTCACCC.

The table lists this clone with many counts. Read coverage stops 3 residues before the CDR3 terminus; the germline J gene supplies the remainder. The chain links TRBV5-4 to TRBJ1-2, with D possibly TRBD1 on 6 matching bases. This CDR3 is 12 amino acids long. The V and J ends lost 5 bases and 4 bases respectively, with 9 bases between them. The V gene's germline CDR1 is SGHNT and CDR2 YYREEE (reference sequence). The CDR3 is CASRTDSYGYTF. CDR3 DNA, as far as it was read: TGTGCCAGCAGAACGGACAGCTATGGC.

The sample holds many counts of this clone. The read falls 3 residues short of the CDR3 end, and the missing part is taken from the germline J gene. The rearrangement joins TRBV4-2 to TRBJ1-1, with TRBD1 identical over 8 bases. Per the germline V gene, CDR1 is LGHNA and CDR2 is YNFKEQ. V was pared by 2 bases and J by 7 bases, with 3 bases of the junction left unmatched. The CDR3 spans 13 residues. The CDR3 bases that were read are TGTGCCAGCAGCCAAAGGACAGGGCATGAA. Its translation: CASSQRTGHE. The CDR3 as a whole reads CASSQRTGHEAFF.

This clone came up many times. CDR3 region: CASSPGTGSNYGYTF. Partial CDR3 DNA: TGTGCCAGCAGTCCCGGGACAGGATCTAACTATGGC. The chain has TRBV12-3 or TRBV12-4 and TRBJ1-2; 8 bases are a match to TRBD1. The read terminates 3 residues before the CDR3 end, so the remaining end is supplied by the germline J gene. This CDR3 region has 15 residues. Losses at the gene ends were 5 bases for V and 0 bases for J; bases not matched to a gene: 5.

At least ten counts were recorded for this clone. The read falls 3 residues short of the CDR3 end, and the missing part is taken from the germline J gene. The chain is built from TRBV5-1 and TRBJ2-7, with TRBD2 identical over 11 bases. The germline V gene encodes CDR1 SGHRS and CDR2 YFSETQ. V was clipped by 1 base and J by 3 bases; unmatched bases: 12. The CDR3 runs 18 residues. The CDR3 is CASSLYLPPGLADYEQYF. The covered CDR3 bases are TGCGCCAGCAGCTTGTATCTCCCTCCGGGACTAGCGGACTACGAG.

The sample holds many counts of this clone. Sequencing ends 3 residues short of the CDR3 end; the germline J gene provides the rest. This rearrangement joins TRBV14 to TRBJ2-1; D unclear. Germline CDR1 and CDR2: SGHDN and FVKESK. With 1 base removed from V and 7 bases from J, the gap between germline ends came to 11 bases. The CDR3 runs to 14 residues. CDR3 loop: CASSQVPLVNEQFF. The sequenced CDR3 bases are TGTGCCAGCAGCCAAGTGCCCCTAGTTAATGAG.

This clone was found many times. The read terminates 3 residues before the CDR3 end, so the remaining end is supplied by the germline J gene. The chain carries TRBV14 and TRBJ2-4, with a possible D match to TRBD1 (5 bases). This CDR3 is built from 17 residues. Germline V gene data show CDR1 as SGHDN and CDR2 as FVKESK. The V and J ends lost 4 bases and 8 bases respectively, with 24 bases between them. The CDR3 loop is CASSLPDVRQNTDIQYF. Partial CDR3 DNA: TGTGCCAGCAGCCTTCCCGACGTAAGACAGAATACGGACATT. Full variable domain (remainder filled in from reference TRBV14 and TRBJ2-4): EAGVTQFPSHSVIEKGQTVTLRCDPISGHDNLYWYRRVMGKEIKFLLHFVKESKQDESGMPNNRFLAERTGGTYSTLKVQPAELEDSGVYFCASSLPDVRQNTDIQYFGAGTRLSVL.